This T cell receptor (beta chain) was captured by sequencing in a study of T cell responses to AZD1222 COVID-19 vaccine. Notes on the study in general: After two AZD1222 doses, spike-specific TCR breadth and depth rose versus day 0. White British ancestry dominated among donors, who included more females, and clonal diversity was possibly underestimated.

A remark on this clone: What it binds is not known.

The CDR3 extends over 14 amino acids. Trimming removed 1 base from V and 6 bases from J, with 12 bases in between. Germline CDR1 LNHNV, CDR2 YYDKDF (reference sequence). The assay was immunoSEQ multiplex PCR, and TCRdb's table has in-frame clones only and misses some. The sample records 120,000 or so clones, 70% to 90% being singletons. This clonotype was sampled from an adult in good health. The genes are TRBV15 and TRBJ1-1; D is possibly TRBD1 (6 bases). Sequences were derived from peripheral blood, sampled on day 0 of AZD1222 vaccination. The CDR3 region has the DNA TGTGCCACCAGCAGAGGGACAGTCGTGTCTGAAGCTTTCTTT. As protein: CATSRGTVVSEAFF.